This T cell receptor beta chain was retrieved from a study of metastatic and nonmetastatic thyroid tumors. Treatment of any kind had been given to no patient before thyroid surgery. Findings and limits, study-wide: The reported finding was significantly higher TCR beta diversity in malignant thyroid tumors relative to benign nodules, in blood and tumor.

This clone was counted many times. The antigen is undetermined. Authors' analysis steps: Differences in CDR3 between clinicopathological groups were drawn on to build a classifier intended to discriminate distant-metastatic papillary thyroid cancer patients. TCRdb ran MiXCR on the PCR reads. In this record, the V and J calls reflect TCRdb's handling and not the investigators' own analysis. The top ten hold 5% to 8% of the sample, which has tens of thousands of clones, about a sixth seen once. This TCR derives from a male donor with papillary thyroid cancer or a benign thyroid nodule (not recorded which). Some clones in this sample may be carry-over from other donors' samples. Sequencing input: blood.

The CDR3 loop is CASSVGYRDSNSPLHF. CDR3 nucleotides: TGTGCCAGCAGTGTTGGGTACCGGGACAGCAATTCACCCCTCCACTTT. V and J are TRBV6-1 and TRBJ1-6; 7 bases are shared with TRBD1. This CDR3 comprises 16 residues. The J segment lost 7 bases and the V segment lost 4 bases, leaving 10 bases of the junction unmatched. Germline V CDR1 and CDR2: MNHNS, SASEGT.